The present entry profiles one T cell receptor beta chain with its context. Its antigen is unknown. No base-level quality is on record; no much larger clone is a single base apart. The CDR3 contains 13 residues, cysteine and phenylalanine counted. The entry retains the CDR3 DNA only, 39 bases that are in frame from base 1. From a lookup of the germline V gene (reference sequence), CDR1 and CDR2 are SEHNR and FQNEAQ. Trimming removed 6 bases from V and 11 bases from J; the gene matches leave 8 bases unexplained. This record comes from a study of cytomegalovirus exposure and HLA in healthy donors (dated by TCRdb to the late 2010s). As for the study more broadly: In an earlier analysis of about 560 of the donors, 276 Gb of sequence data and roughly 100 million unique TCR beta sequences from roughly 200 million T cells were reported. The number of typed donors differed by locus: roughly 629-640 for A, B, C, DRB1 and DQB1; 522 for DQA1; approximately 600 for DPA1; and roughly 450 for DPB1. Every discovery cohort repertoire had been produced on one sequencing platform. Among 398 genotyped donors of the cohort, an average of approximately 230,000 unique TCR beta nucleotide sequences were sequenced per donor, roughly 20% of them non-productive. To study patterns of TCR occurrence, a later analysis re-analyzed previously published TCR beta repertoires from hundreds of donors and added high-resolution HLA genotyping. An earlier analysis of several hundred of the donors used high-throughput TCR beta sequencing to judge whether each TCR beta V gene segment behaved as functional or pseudogenic. A later genetic analysis took genome-wide SNP genotypes for about three fifths of the 666 donors and used that subset as a discovery cohort. The later analysis used no new phenotypic data to find candidate immune exposures, relying instead on TCR beta sequences and their occurrence across donors. A handful of DR-DQ haplotypes were handled as single units for association and clustering because linkage in the cohort was strong. HLA typing included class I and class II loci at four-digit resolution. In addition to the first cohort of 650 to 750 subjects, a separate validation cohort of about 120 different subjects was used. The study aimed to test whether cataloging public T cell receptors could reveal signatures of past pathogen exposure. The study used immunosequencing to profile the T cell repertoires of more than 650 subjects and linked those repertoires to cytomegalovirus serostatus. The study combined high-throughput TCR immunosequencing, statistical association of individual TCRs with disease status, and machine learning to predict cytomegalovirus infection status. Of the 300 to 500 genotyped donors, 75% to 85% were placed in the genetic ancestry cluster associated with self-reported Caucasian donors. About 300 gigabases of sequencing data and approximately 92 million unique TCR sequences made up an early release that covered approximately 620 HLA-typed donors. Donor age, sex, ethnicity and CMV serostatus were compiled together with the repertoire data.

In total, 500 to 700 healthy bone marrow donors made up the cohort. At the time of sampling, every cohort member was nominally healthy, though immune exposures that went unrecorded were likely present. The donor was CMV seropositive and was included in the group of 250 to 300 seropositive cohort members. Every donor gave a peripheral blood sample, and the peripheral blood mononuclear cells from that sample were used for TCR beta sequencing. Genomic DNA extraction from the blood cell samples was performed with the Qiagen DNeasy Blood Extraction Kit. Library generation was performed with the immunoSEQ multiplex PCR assay. For the multiplex PCR, a mixture combining 60 forward primers for TCR Vbeta segments and 13 reverse primers for TCR Jbeta segments was used. A multiplex PCR assay on genomic DNA amplified the CDR3 region of rearranged TCR beta genes. The Illumina HiSeq System was used to sequence the amplified TCR beta libraries as 87-base-pair reads. The paper's data handling went like this. A later analysis tallied roughly 76 million unique TCR beta chains across the 666 repertoires, and approximately 12 million of those chains were shared by two or more donors. A nearest-neighbor algorithm error-corrected the raw reads and collapsed the reads into unique sequences, merging closely related sequences to remove PCR and sequencing errors. To assign V, D and J gene segments, CDR3 sequences were aligned to IMGT reference sequences. For a sequence to be retained, a match of at least six nucleotides to both a V gene segment and a J gene segment was required. Rearrangements were called productive when the CDR3 lacked stop codons and stayed in frame with V and J; all others were non-productive. CDR3 was defined according to IMGT convention as the region running from the second conserved V-encoded cysteine to the conserved J-encoded phenylalanine. In an earlier analysis of approximately 500 of the donors, sequences lacking an unambiguous match to a single V gene segment were excluded. An earlier analysis of several hundred of the donors called V segments functional above 56.7% productive rearrangements and segregating when the between-donor standard deviation exceeded 5%. A statistical classification framework was built for diagnosing cytomegalovirus status from the catalog of TCR beta chain sequences. A later analysis assigned V and J genes by comparing TCR nucleotide sequences with IMGT/GENE-DB human TR gene sequences. Using the TCRdist pipeline, a later analysis assigned CDR3 sequences along with most-parsimonious VDJ recombination scenarios. In a later analysis, each TCR beta chain was defined by its CDR3 amino acid sequence together with its V-gene family, and reads lacking a unique V-gene family were excluded. In a later analysis, 550 to 650 highly shared, low-generation-probability nucleotide sequences were removed to address suspected cross-contamination and a sequencing artifact. In a later analysis, a clonal expansion index was calculated for each public chain from normalized within-repertoire ranks of inferred template counts. Generation probabilities in a later analysis came from a VDJ recombination model fitted to out-of-frame rearrangements, and those results were checked against IGoR. A later analysis scored TCR-TCR, TCR-HLA and TCR-CMV co-occurrence with hypergeometric tests, applying a repertoire-size bias correction to TCR pairs. A later analysis estimated false discovery rates by permuting HLA or CMV assignments 20 times. In a later analysis, co-occurring TCRs were grouped using DBSCAN, with TCRdist sequence similarity added in when clustering inside HLA-allele-positive subsets. Repertoires with fewer than 30,000 or more than 120,000 public chains were left out of co-occurrence clustering, as were five repertoires with anomalous nucleotide sharing. TCRdb provides this immuneACCESS table in a form limited to in-frame rearrangements. Some clones are lacking; in checked studies, under half of them reflect an unresolved V gene, and why the rest are absent is not known. For V, J and clone size, that table is used; D and trimming come from the DNA. The sample contains under 200,000 clones, around 80% of them found a single time. The ten largest make up 1% of the sample.

Overall results and qualifications from the work: Across donors, most TCR sequences were observed very rarely, whereas some public TCRs were present in many individuals. Several of the top co-occurrence clusters appeared to be linked to parvovirus B19, influenza, CMV and Epstein-Barr virus, according to a later analysis. In a later analysis, HLA-associated TCR beta chains showed more clonal expansion and lower generation probabilities than non-associated chains that were equally common. Compared with the roughly 670-donor mean, donors in an Asian-associated ancestry cluster had fewer N-insertions in productive TCRs, according to a later genetic analysis. In an earlier analysis of some 540 of the donors, most TCR beta V segments appeared in productive rearrangements about 87% or about 30% of the time, broadly matching IMGT annotations. In a later analysis, the rate of TCR association differed among HLA loci, with DRB1 alleles having the most associated TCRs and HLA-C alleles having the fewest. Linkage disequilibrium might explain the correlated functional status among segregating V segments, but an unknown experimental factor could not be ruled out. Some IMGT-functional V segments, including TRBV6-2 and TRBV6-3, could not be distinguished by the 87-base-pair reads and were therefore excluded. A further reported finding was that TCR beta sequences accurately predicted the HLA-A and HLA-B alleles for most subjects in the first cohort. Most CMV-associated TCR beta chains appeared to be HLA-restricted in a later analysis, and the HLA associations seemed to be driven largely by CMV exposure. In a later analysis, about 17,000 TCR beta sequences were associated with specific HLA alleles at a false discovery rate of 0.05. The presence/absence analyses assumed that sequencing depth was roughly uniform across donors, and that assumption may not be true. In a later genetic analysis, a missense DCLRE1C variant was associated with V-gene and J-gene trimming of TCR beta chains, and the association was replicated in an independent cohort. It was suggested by the authors that the approach could potentially be generalized to other disease states and immunological phenotypes. Three of the identified cytomegalovirus-associated TCR beta chains were confirmed in vitro to be specific for cytomegalovirus antigens. A cluster of highly shared sequence variants was judged likely to be a technical artifact of the sequencing pipeline. Assigning TCR associations to individual alleles was difficult when HLA alleles, especially DR and DQ, strongly co-occurred. In this cohort, only TCR beta chains were sequenced, and detectable features were limited by the absence of alpha or paired-chain data. The study listed 150 to 200 TCR beta chains as associated with cytomegalovirus. CMV serostatus was the only immune exposure information available for the cohort. In both the original and validation cohorts, the classifier was reported to diagnose cytomegalovirus status with high specificity and sensitivity. HLA typing was unavailable for some donors at each locus, so association tests used only the typed subset. The earlier analysis of approximately 560 of the donors excluded seventeen rarely observed V segments, including chromosome 9 orphons, because counts were too low.

The sequence joins TRBV7-9 to TRBJ1-5; TRBD1 aligns with 9 central bases. This receptor was identified in a woman in her fifties or sixties in good health and CMV-seropositive. The sequencing input was PBMCs. CDR3 sequence: CASSSGWDRAQHF. In nucleotide form, the sequence is TGTGCCAGCAGTTCGGGGTGGGACAGGGCCCAGCATTTT. With the portions outside the CDR3 filled from the reference TRBV7-9 and TRBJ1-5 genes, the complete variable region becomes DTGVSQNPRHKITKRGQNVTFRCDPISEHNRLYWYRQTLGQGPEFLTYFQNEAQLEKSRLLSDRFSAERPKGSFSTLEIQRTEQGDSAMYLCASSSGWDRAQHFGDGTRLSIL.